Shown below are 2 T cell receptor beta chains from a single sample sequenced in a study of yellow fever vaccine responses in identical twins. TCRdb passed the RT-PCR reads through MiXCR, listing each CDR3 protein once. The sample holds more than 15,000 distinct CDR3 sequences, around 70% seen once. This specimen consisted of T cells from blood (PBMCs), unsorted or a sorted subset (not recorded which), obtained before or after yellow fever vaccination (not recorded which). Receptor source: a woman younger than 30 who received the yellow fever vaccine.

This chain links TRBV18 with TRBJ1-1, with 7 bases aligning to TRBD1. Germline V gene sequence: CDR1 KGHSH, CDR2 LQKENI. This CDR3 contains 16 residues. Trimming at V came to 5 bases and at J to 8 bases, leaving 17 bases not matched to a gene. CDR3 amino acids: CASSTTGAGTAAEAFF. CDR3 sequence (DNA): TGTGCCAGCTCAACGACTGGGGCAGGGACAGCGGCCGAAGCTTTCTTT.

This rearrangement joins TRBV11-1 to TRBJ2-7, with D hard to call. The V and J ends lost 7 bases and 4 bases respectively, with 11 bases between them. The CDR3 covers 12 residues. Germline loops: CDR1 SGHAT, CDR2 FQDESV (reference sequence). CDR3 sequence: CASTLDEYEQYF. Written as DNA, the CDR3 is TGTGCCAGCACCCTTGATGAGTACGAGCAGTACTTC.